The rows below give T cell receptor beta chains drawn from one sample of a study of patients and donors after allogeneic stem cell transplantation. A single record per CDR3 protein comes from TCRdb applying MiXCR to the RT-PCR reads. The sample lists 25,000 to 35,000 distinct CDR3 sequences; approximately 7% were seen once. The sequencing sample was made of blood, either unsorted or a sorted T cell fraction (not recorded which). Receptor source: a human donor who was either an allogeneic HSCT recipient or a stem cell or donor lymphocyte infusion donor (not recorded which). It is not recorded whose cells these are; they may come from a transplant donor. Both conserved end residues are trimmed from each CDR3.

v_gene,j_gene,len,CDR3aa
TRBV28,TRBJ1-2,13,ASEGGRSANYGYT
TRBV4-1,TRBJ1-2,14,ASSPPLDHLIYGYT
TRBV20-1,TRBJ2-7,15,SASGLAGGPMALEQY
TRBV6-5,TRBJ1-6,12,ASSYSLSNSPLH
TRBV28,TRBJ1-1,13,ASSPLTGKRTEAF
TRBV11-2,TRBJ2-7,10,ASSPDQTEQY
TRBV6-2/TRBV6-3,TRBJ2-7,21,ASSRHRPDTLGRLAAKSYEQY
TRBV28,TRBJ2-1,12,ASSARGEGNEQF
TRBV12-5,TRBJ2-7,11,ASGAMASYEQY
TRBV12-3/TRBV12-4,TRBJ2-7,13,ASSLMLAGAYEQY
TRBV20-1,TRBJ2-1,12,SAILAGTYNEQF
TRBV13,TRBJ1-2,13,ASSLGTGIRNGYT
TRBV29-1,TRBJ2-5,9,SVAGYETQY
TRBV4-3,TRBJ2-7,13,ASSQGRDFSYEQY
TRBV15,TRBJ2-4,14,ATSRGAQGSKNIQY
TRBV24-1,TRBJ1-5,11,ATSDFRDQPQH
TRBV6-6,TRBJ2-5,12,ASSGQGDWETQY
TRBV7-9,TRBJ2-3,10,ASRPQSDTQY
TRBV6-2/TRBV6-3,TRBJ2-7,11,ASRQGAPYEQY
TRBV12-3/TRBV12-4,TRBJ2-3,11,ASSQATTDTQY
TRBV24-1,TRBJ2-6,13,ATSGTASGANVLT
TRBV7-2,TRBJ1-5,11,ASSTRGNQPQH
TRBV5-1,TRBJ1-4,13,ASSLQGAIDEKLF
TRBV6-2/TRBV6-3,TRBJ1-5,15,ASSYLDSSAPNQPQH
TRBV5-1,TRBJ2-7,12,ASSLAVPIYEQY
TRBV11-1,TRBJ2-1,11,ASSLGIQWLQF
TRBV6-5,TRBJ2-1,11,ANKQAPYNEQF
TRBV28,TRBJ1-1,9,ASRARQEAF
TRBV28,TRBJ2-7,9,ASRTPYEQY
TRBV27,TRBJ2-7,13,ASSLSMGLAYEQY
TRBV7-8,TRBJ1-5,14,ASSSEGGRMNQPQH
TRBV18,TRBJ2-1,12,ASSPPSPSNEQF
TRBV30,TRBJ1-6,12,AWRASRGNSPLH
TRBV12-3/TRBV12-4,TRBJ1-4,13,ASSWGGIATEKLF
TRBV7-3,TRBJ2-3,14,ASSLTFDSSTDTQY
TRBV7-9,TRBJ1-1,12,ASSLVQGNTEAF
TRBV18,TRBJ2-5,15,ASSPSRMVAGEETQY